Listed below are T cell receptor beta chains from one sample, sequenced in a study of T cells in Graves' hyperthyroidism and ophthalmopathy. TCRdb called the multiplex PCR reads again in MiXCR, with one record for every CDR3 protein. The sample has about 250,000 distinct CDR3 sequences, approximately 25% seen once. The specimen was blood. The receptors stem from a woman aged 40 to 50 with Graves' ophthalmopathy. The conserved cysteine and the conserved F or W are not part of the CDR3 here. D genes are given only for firm matches.

CDR3aa: ASREWDRGWDTEAF
d_gene: TRBD1
j_gene: TRBJ1-1
v_gene: TRBV28

CDR3aa: ASSLAGGPHQETQY
d_gene: TRBD2
j_gene: TRBJ2-5
v_gene: TRBV28

CDR3aa: ASSQGASPAYEQY
d_gene: NA
j_gene: TRBJ2-7
v_gene: TRBV3-1

CDR3aa: ASRPGRLEFYEQY
d_gene: NA
j_gene: TRBJ2-7
v_gene: TRBV28

CDR3aa: ASSLGWDPRAGYT
d_gene: NA
j_gene: TRBJ1-2
v_gene: TRBV5-8

CDR3aa: ASSGRQGQFRGGYT
d_gene: TRBD1
j_gene: TRBJ1-2
v_gene: TRBV6-1

CDR3aa: ASTGGAENSPLH
d_gene: NA
j_gene: TRBJ1-6
v_gene: TRBV6-1

CDR3aa: ASSYFGTVNTGELF
d_gene: NA
j_gene: TRBJ2-2
v_gene: TRBV6-5

CDR3aa: SATTDTKETQY
d_gene: NA
j_gene: TRBJ2-5
v_gene: TRBV20-1

CDR3aa: ASRYMGHNEQY
d_gene: NA
j_gene: TRBJ2-7
v_gene: TRBV6-2/TRBV6-3

CDR3aa: ASSGEREGQSGELF
d_gene: TRBD2
j_gene: TRBJ2-2
v_gene: TRBV11-1

CDR3aa: ASSLLQQNEAF
d_gene: NA
j_gene: TRBJ1-1
v_gene: TRBV12-3/TRBV12-4

CDR3aa: ASSERSLYEQY
d_gene: NA
j_gene: TRBJ2-7
v_gene: TRBV2

CDR3aa: ASSYRTGVGYT
d_gene: TRBD1
j_gene: TRBJ1-2
v_gene: TRBV6-5

CDR3aa: ASSFWGDTEAF
d_gene: NA
j_gene: TRBJ1-1
v_gene: TRBV28

CDR3aa: ASSTPTGWDYGYT
d_gene: TRBD1
j_gene: TRBJ1-2
v_gene: TRBV28

CDR3aa: ASSAAGAGELF
d_gene: TRBD2
j_gene: TRBJ2-2
v_gene: TRBV10-1

CDR3aa: ASSFRSDVRAF
d_gene: NA
j_gene: TRBJ1-1
v_gene: TRBV27

CDR3aa: ASSLLTRWNTEAF
d_gene: NA
j_gene: TRBJ1-1
v_gene: TRBV5-8

CDR3aa: ASSHPDRGRETQY
d_gene: TRBD1
j_gene: TRBJ2-5
v_gene: TRBV4-1

CDR3aa: ASSLGAGLLSGNTIY
d_gene: NA
j_gene: TRBJ1-3
v_gene: TRBV11-2

CDR3aa: AWSAVGNQPQH
d_gene: NA
j_gene: TRBJ1-5
v_gene: TRBV30

CDR3aa: ASSTWTGGSGNTIY
d_gene: TRBD1
j_gene: TRBJ1-3
v_gene: TRBV11-1

CDR3aa: AWSRGTSGNTIY
d_gene: NA
j_gene: TRBJ1-3
v_gene: TRBV30

CDR3aa: ASSARTVSPSTQETQY
d_gene: NA
j_gene: TRBJ2-5
v_gene: TRBV11-2

CDR3aa: ASSQGTLTGELF
d_gene: NA
j_gene: TRBJ2-2
v_gene: TRBV3-1

CDR3aa: ASSEGIVTGELF
d_gene: NA
j_gene: TRBJ2-2
v_gene: TRBV6-4

CDR3aa: ATSDFTGAEETQY
d_gene: NA
j_gene: TRBJ2-5
v_gene: TRBV24-1

CDR3aa: ASGRGGEYGYT
d_gene: NA
j_gene: TRBJ1-2
v_gene: TRBV6-2/TRBV6-3

CDR3aa: ASSMSLHDYEQY
d_gene: NA
j_gene: TRBJ2-7
v_gene: TRBV19

CDR3aa: ASSLLLAGVVETQY
d_gene: TRBD2
j_gene: TRBJ2-5
v_gene: TRBV27

CDR3aa: SARQPGPYEQY
d_gene: NA
j_gene: TRBJ2-7
v_gene: TRBV20-1

CDR3aa: ASSVLGHEQY
d_gene: NA
j_gene: TRBJ2-7
v_gene: TRBV18

CDR3aa: ASSEASPGGAGQPQH
d_gene: NA
j_gene: TRBJ1-5
v_gene: TRBV6-1

CDR3aa: ASSLSSSRETQY
d_gene: NA
j_gene: TRBJ2-5
v_gene: TRBV5-1

CDR3aa: AWSVGQASNQPQH
d_gene: NA
j_gene: TRBJ1-5
v_gene: TRBV30

CDR3aa: ASRSPGQKETQY
d_gene: TRBD1
j_gene: TRBJ2-5
v_gene: TRBV7-2

CDR3aa: ASTSGGSQETQY
d_gene: NA
j_gene: TRBJ2-5
v_gene: TRBV6-5

CDR3aa: ACSPGQASFSNQPQH
d_gene: TRBD1
j_gene: TRBJ1-5
v_gene: TRBV30

CDR3aa: ASSLELWWETQY
d_gene: NA
j_gene: TRBJ2-5
v_gene: TRBV7-2

CDR3aa: ATQDRKLEQY
d_gene: TRBD1
j_gene: TRBJ2-7
v_gene: TRBV6-5

CDR3aa: ASSPSTGLDNSPLH
d_gene: NA
j_gene: TRBJ1-6
v_gene: TRBV18

CDR3aa: ASSPAGTQPGRNTEAF
d_gene: NA
j_gene: TRBJ1-1
v_gene: TRBV12-3/TRBV12-4

CDR3aa: ASRDRGSLGGYT
d_gene: TRBD1
j_gene: TRBJ1-2
v_gene: TRBV19

CDR3aa: SARVLAGGPTYEQY
d_gene: TRBD2
j_gene: TRBJ2-7
v_gene: TRBV20-1

CDR3aa: ASSDHGGSSYEQY
d_gene: TRBD2
j_gene: TRBJ2-7
v_gene: TRBV6-1